The 18 T cell receptor beta chains below were found in one sample sequenced in a study of cytotoxic CD8 clonotypes in ibrutinib-treated CLL. TCRdb's table, derived via immunoSEQ multiplex PCR, lists solely in-frame clones and lacks some. The repertoire holds 150,000 or so clones, approximately 80% seen once, with about 29% in the top ten. The sample here was PBMCs, taken after 12 months of ibrutinib treatment. These receptors originate from a human donor with chronic lymphocytic leukemia.

The chain has TRBV28 and TRBJ2-7; no reliable D call. CDR1 and CDR2 (germline): MDHEN, SYDVKM. This CDR3 is 11 amino acids long. The ends were cut back, 7 bases at V and 5 bases at J, with 9 bases in the middle. As DNA, the CDR3 is TGTGCCAGCACCCAGGTCGACGAGCAGTACTTC. Encoded protein: CASTQVDEQYF. Full variable domain (rest looked up from reference TRBV28 and TRBJ2-7): DVKVTQSSRYLVKRTGEKVFLECVQDMDHENMFWYRQDPGLGLRLIYFSYDVKMKEKGDIPEGYSVSREKKERFSLILESASTNQTSMYLCASTQVDEQYFGPGTRLTVT.

CDR3 in amino acids: CASSGQGDEKLFF. In DNA form, the CDR3 reads TGTGCCAGCTCCGGACAGGGTGACGAAAAACTGTTTTTT. The chain recombines TRBV18 with TRBJ1-4, with TRBD1 identical over 8 bases. The CDR3 totals 13 residues. Germline values: CDR1 KGHSH, CDR2 LQKENI. After removal of 6 bases from V and 8 bases from J, the junction contained 5 bases not matched to a gene.

The chain has TRBV20-1 and TRBJ2-7; D uncertain. Per the germline V gene, CDR1 is DFQATT and CDR2 is SNEGSKA (reference sequence). The CDR3 is made up of 11 amino acids. The V and J ends lost 3 bases and 2 bases respectively, with 5 bases between them. The CDR3 DNA reads as TGCAGTGCTAGGTACCCCTACGAGCAGTACTTC. Protein: CSARYPYEQYF.

The chain uses TRBV28 and TRBJ1-3; tentatively, D is TRBD1 (6 bases). The CDR3 is 15 residues long. V was clipped by 6 bases and J by 9 bases, with 21 bases between them. CDR1 and CDR2 (germline): MDHEN, SYDVKM. DNA of the CDR3: TGTGCCAGCAGCCGTGGGGACATTTCCAGCGGCACCATATATTTT. Translation gives CASSRGDISSGTIYF.

The gene calls are TRBV4-2 and TRBJ2-7, with D perhaps matching TRBD1 or TRBD2 (5 bases each). Germline CDR1 is LGHNA and CDR2 is YNFKEQ. The CDR3 is 16 residues long. V was clipped by 2 bases and J by 1 base, with 15 bases between them. CDR3 loop: CASSQRIGTSSYEQYF. In DNA form, the CDR3 reads TGTGCCAGCAGCCAAAGAATAGGGACGTCGTCCTACGAGCAGTACTTC.

In this sample, this clone turned up once. The genes are TRBV2 and TRBJ2-3; 9 positions agree with TRBD2. This CDR3 has 15 residues. The germline CDR1 and CDR2 sequences are SNHLY and FYNNEI. V gave up 6 bases and J gave up 6 bases; unmatched junction bases: 10. The CDR3, as DNA: TGTGCCAGCAGAGAGAACGCGGGGGGGCAGGATACGCAGTATTTT. This encodes CASRENAGGQDTQYF.

The chain uses TRBV7-9 and TRBJ2-3, with no clear D. Trimming left V 4 bases short and J 0 bases short, with 8 bases between. Per the germline V gene, CDR1 is SEHNR and CDR2 is FQNEAQ (reference sequence). The CDR3 sequence is 14 residues long. The CDR3 region has the DNA TGTGCCAGCAGCTCAGCCCCTAGCACAGATACGCAGTATTTT. Translated: CASSSAPSTDTQYF. Drawing the rest from reference TRBV7-9 and TRBJ2-3, the complete variable domain is DTGVSQNPRHKITKRGQNVTFRCDPISEHNRLYWYRQTLGQGPEFLTYFQNEAQLEKSRLLSDRFSAERPKGSFSTLEIQRTEQGDSAMYLCASSSAPSTDTQYFGPGTRLTVL.

The V and J genes are TRBV27 and TRBJ1-1; D ambiguous. The CDR3 extends over 13 amino acids. In germline, CDR1 is MNHEY, CDR2 SMNVEV (reference sequence). With 2 bases removed from V and 1 base from J, the gap between germline ends came to 5 bases. In DNA form, the CDR3 reads TGTGCCAGCAGTTTAATCGAGAACACTGAAGCTTTCTTT. Translation gives CASSLIENTEAFF.

The chain joins TRBV5-1 to TRBJ2-7; 8 nucleotides align to TRBD2. CDR1 is SGHRS, CDR2 YFSETQ, per germline. This CDR3 region has 15 residues. Trimming cost V 3 bases and J 5 bases; bases outside gene matches: 10. This CDR3 reads CASSSSGGPSHEQYF. Written as DNA, the CDR3 is TGCGCCAGCAGCTCATCGGGGGGGCCTAGCCACGAGCAGTACTTC.

The chain has TRBV2 and TRBJ2-5; TRBD1 matches 8 bases. The CDR3 is made up of 14 amino acids. The germline gives CDR1 SNHLY, CDR2 FYNNEI. J gave up 1 base and V 6 bases, and 4 bases lay outside the gene matches. DNA of the CDR3: TGTGCCAGCAGGTCCACAGGGGGCCAAGAGACCCAGTACTTC. Protein sequence: CASRSTGGQETQYF.

The chain employs TRBV6-1 and TRBJ2-7; TRBD1 or TRBD2 may be the D gene (6 bases each). The germline gives CDR1 MNHNS, CDR2 SASEGT. The CDR3 totals 14 residues. Trimming shortened V by 0 bases and J by 9 bases, and 15 bases separated the two germline ends. CDR3 in amino acids: CASSEAGSGAAQYF. CDR3 bases: TGTGCCAGCAGTGAAGCCGGGTCGGGGGCGGCGCAGTACTTC.

The count of this clone is one. This rearrangement joins TRBV28 to TRBJ1-3, with D possibly TRBD1 on 5 matching bases. V gave up 6 bases and J gave up 4 bases, with 13 bases separating them. The germline gives CDR1 MDHEN, CDR2 SYDVKM. The CDR3 is 14 amino acids. As DNA, the CDR3 is TGTGCCAGCAGCCCGAGCAGGGCCGGAAACACCATATATTTT. This codes for CASSPSRAGNTIYF.

This clone was observed a single time. The chain carries TRBV28 and TRBJ2-7; D gene ambiguous. The ends were cut back, 5 bases at V and 4 bases at J, with 15 bases in the middle. CDR1 is MDHEN, CDR2 SYDVKM, per germline. The CDR3 contains 14 residues. CDR3 in amino acids: CASSPLKPSYEQYF. CDR3 DNA sequence: TGTGCCAGCAGTCCCCTGAAACCGTCGTACGAGCAGTACTTC.

The chain is built from TRBV6-1 and TRBJ1-5, with D unresolved. Germline CDR1 is MNHNS and CDR2 is SASEGT. Trimming removed 2 bases at V and 2 bases at J, with 4 bases between. There are 13 residues in the CDR3. This chain's CDR3 is CASSEQRNQPQHF. In nucleotides, the CDR3 is TGTGCCAGCAGTGAACAGCGCAATCAGCCCCAGCATTTT.

This CDR3 is CASSHASGRRTDTQYF. The CDR3 coding sequence is TGCGCCAGCAGCCACGCTAGCGGGAGAAGGACAGATACGCAGTATTTT. This rearrangement joins TRBV4-1 to TRBJ2-3; TRBD2 matches 10 bases. Trimming at V came to 3 bases and at J to 3 bases, leaving 6 bases not matched to a gene. Germline CDR1 and CDR2: MGHRA and YSYEKL. The CDR3 contains 16 residues.

V gene TRBV6-6 combines with J gene TRBJ1-5; D ambiguous. Between the trimmed V and J ends, which lost 0 bases and 4 bases, there was a span of 7 bases. CDR1 is MNHNY and CDR2 is SVGAGI in the germline V gene (reference sequence). The CDR3 sequence is 14 residues long. The CDR3 loop reads CASSYSQRNQPQHF. The CDR3 region has the DNA TGTGCCAGCAGTTACTCACAGAGAAATCAGCCCCAGCATTTT.

This clone was recorded once. V is TRBV6-5 and J is TRBJ1-2; 8 positions match TRBD1. The CDR3 sequence is 14 residues long. The trim removed 6 bases at V and 0 bases at J, leaving 3 bases unmatched. From germline, CDR1 is MNHEY and CDR2 SVGAGI. The CDR3 DNA sequence: TGTGCCAGCAGGGCAGGGGGCACTAACTATGGCTACACCTTC. Translated, it gives CASRAGGTNYGYTF.

The V and J genes are TRBV30 and TRBJ1-6, with 7 bases fitting TRBD1. The trim removed 2 bases at V and 4 bases at J, leaving 2 bases unmatched. CDR3 length: 14 amino acids. Germline V gene data show CDR1 as GTSNPN and CDR2 as SVGIG (reference sequence). This CDR3 is CAWSRGQYNSPLHF. For the CDR3, the DNA is TGTGCCTGGAGTCGGGGACAGTATAATTCACCCCTCCACTTT.